This T cell receptor (beta chain) was sequenced during a study of beta chain features in type 1 diabetes. The wider study: Across the samples, approximately 110,000,000 sorted cells were examined in total. Regarding the study as a whole: People with Type 1 diabetes carried modestly yet significantly shorter TCRB CDR3s in all four CD4+ subsets. Patients' naive, central memory and Treg TCRB repertoires seemed closer to one another than those of healthy donors.

Reverse transcription of all isolated RNA meant that expressed TCRB transcripts were sequenced. About 3.6 million reads was the average for naive, central memory and regulatory T cell samples. This table comes from immunoSEQ multiplex PCR, and its TCRdb copy is limited to in-frame clones, with some not included. The data contain hundreds of thousands of clones, around 15% of them seen just once; the ten biggest clones take up approximately 0.039%. The CDR3 has 13 residues. Trimming took 6 bases from V and 4 from J; bases not matched to a gene: 5. Per germline, CDR1 MNHEY and CDR2 SVGAGI. This clone was seen only a few times. Its specificity is not known.

The sequenced material came from naive CD4+ T cells from blood. The receptor was derived from a young man with type 1 diabetes. V is TRBV6-5 and J is TRBJ1-2; TRBD1 matches 7 bases. The CDR3: CASRQDRAYGYTF. In DNA, the CDR3 is TGTGCCAGCAGACAAGACAGGGCCTATGGCTACACCTTC.